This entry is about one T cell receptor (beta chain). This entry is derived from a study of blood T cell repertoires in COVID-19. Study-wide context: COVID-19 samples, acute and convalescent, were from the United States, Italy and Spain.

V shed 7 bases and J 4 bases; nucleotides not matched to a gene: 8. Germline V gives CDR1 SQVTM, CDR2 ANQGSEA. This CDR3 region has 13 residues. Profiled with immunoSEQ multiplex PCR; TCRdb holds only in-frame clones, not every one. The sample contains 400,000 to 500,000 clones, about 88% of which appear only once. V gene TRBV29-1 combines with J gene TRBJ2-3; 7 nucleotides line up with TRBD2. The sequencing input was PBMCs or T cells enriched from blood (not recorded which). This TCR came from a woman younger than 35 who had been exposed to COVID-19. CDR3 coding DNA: TGCAGCGGGGGGGGTCAGGCGTCAGATACGCAGTATTTT. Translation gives CSGGGQASDTQYF.